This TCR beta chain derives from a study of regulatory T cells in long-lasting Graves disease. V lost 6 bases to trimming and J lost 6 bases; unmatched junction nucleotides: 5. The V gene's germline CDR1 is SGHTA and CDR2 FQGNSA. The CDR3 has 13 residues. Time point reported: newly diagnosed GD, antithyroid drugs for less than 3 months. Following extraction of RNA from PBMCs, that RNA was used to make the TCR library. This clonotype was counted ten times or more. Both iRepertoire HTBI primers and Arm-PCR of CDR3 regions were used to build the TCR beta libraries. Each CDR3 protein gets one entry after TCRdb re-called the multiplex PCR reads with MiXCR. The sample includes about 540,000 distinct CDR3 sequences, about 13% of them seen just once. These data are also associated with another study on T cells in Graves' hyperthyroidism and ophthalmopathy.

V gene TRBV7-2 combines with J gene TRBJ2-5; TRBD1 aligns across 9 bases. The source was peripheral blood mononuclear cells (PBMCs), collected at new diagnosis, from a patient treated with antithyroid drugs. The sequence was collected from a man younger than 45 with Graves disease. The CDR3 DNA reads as TGTGCCAGCAGGACAGGGGGGAGTAAGACCCAGTACTTC. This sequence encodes CASRTGGSKTQYF.